These 15 T cell receptor beta chains were all obtained from the same sample, sequenced in a study of blood T cells in healthy people across ages. Primed by a sample-barcoded 5' primer and a J-beta primer mix, a second PCR proceeded for 7 to 11 cycles. TCRdb re-derived calls from the 5' RACE reads in MiXCR, one entry per CDR3 protein. The sample carries about 970,000 distinct CDR3 sequences, 51% recorded once. The sequenced material came from blood. The receptors were gathered from a woman aged 55-69 years in good health.

The chain recombines TRBV7-9 with TRBJ1-6, with D maybe TRBD1 (5 bases). CDR1 and CDR2 (germline): SEHNR, FQNEAQ (reference sequence). CDR3 length: 14 residues. The V end was cut by 2 bases, the J end by 10 bases, with 12 bases between. This CDR3 is CASSLTGQGSPLHF. The DNA for the CDR3 is TGTGCCAGCAGCTTAACAGGCCAAGGATCACCCCTCCACTTT.

This clonotype was counted a single time. The CDR3: CASSPRVGDQPQHF. The CDR3 DNA is TGTGCCAGCAGCCCGAGGGTTGGCGATCAGCCCCAGCATTTT. J is TRBJ1-5 and V is TRBV7-2; D gene ambiguous. V was trimmed by 5 bases and J by 5 bases, leaving 13 bases between them. The CDR3 loop spans 14 amino acids. Germline CDR1 reads SGHTA; CDR2 reads FQGNSA.

The CDR3 coding sequence is TGTGCCAGCAGCAAGACAGGCCTAGGGATCAATGAGCAGTTCTTC. It is translated as CASSKTGLGINEQFF. V usage is TRBV9 and J usage is TRBJ2-1, with D possibly TRBD1 on 6 matching bases. Trimming took 4 bases from V and 6 from J, leaving 17 bases between them. CDR1 is SGDLS and CDR2 is YYNGEE in the germline V gene. The CDR3 has 15 residues.

This clonotype has only a few counts. V and J are TRBV10-3 and TRBJ2-1, with D unresolved. The end of the DNA fits TRBJ2-7 better, so the J call may be wrong. Looked up from germline, CDR1 is ENHRY and CDR2 is SYGVKD. The CDR3 spans 14 residues. The CDR3 region has the DNA TGTGCCATCGGCCCCGGACGCGAGGTCAATGAGCAGTACTTC. Its translation: CAIGPGREVNEQYF.

V is TRBV6-6 and J is TRBJ2-2; 7 bases line up with TRBD2. The CDR3 has 16 residues. Germline V gene lookup returns CDR1 MNHNY and CDR2 SVGAGI (reference sequence). The V segment lost 6 bases and the J segment 3 bases; nucleotides outside the gene matches: 10. The CDR3 nucleotides are TGTGCCAGCAGCCACAGAGGACTAGGGGACACCGGGGAGCTGTTTTTT. The encoded protein is CASSHRGLGDTGELFF.

V usage is TRBV29-1 and J usage is TRBJ2-1; no firm D call. Germline V gene lookup returns CDR1 SQVTM and CDR2 ANQGSEA. The CDR3 spans 11 residues. V shed 4 bases and J shed 9 bases, with 10 bases lying between them. CDR3 residues: CSVVQYLEQFF. The CDR3 region has the DNA TGCAGCGTTGTCCAGTACCTTGAGCAGTTCTTC.

The chain links TRBV5-1 to TRBJ2-7; D is uncertain. The CDR3 is made up of 15 amino acids. Trimming took 4 bases from V and 7 from J, leaving 21 bases between them. CDR1 is SGHRS, CDR2 YFSETQ, per germline. The CDR3 DNA reads TGCGCCAGCAGCCGGTCGTCTATGGTTTACAATGAGCAGTACTTC. Residues: CASSRSSMVYNEQYF.

This clonotype was counted only a few times. Written as DNA, the CDR3 is TGTGCCAGCTCATCCCCGGGACAGAAAGAGACCCAGTACTTC. The encoded protein is CASSSPGQKETQYF. The V call is TRBV18, the J call TRBJ2-5; 7 bases map to TRBD1. Per germline, CDR1 KGHSH and CDR2 LQKENI. This CDR3 is 14 amino acids long. The J segment lost 3 bases and the V segment lost 5 bases, leaving 6 bases of the junction unmatched.

The chain is built from TRBV7-2 and TRBJ2-2; D uncertain. The length of the CDR3 is 15 residues. Germline values: CDR1 SGHTA, CDR2 FQGNSA. The V end was cut by 5 bases, the J end by 3 bases, with 13 bases between. The CDR3 reads CASSPRIGHTGELFF. The CDR3, as DNA: TGTGCCAGCAGCCCCCGCATAGGCCACACCGGGGAGCTGTTTTTT.

The chain has TRBV6-2 or TRBV6-3 and TRBJ2-2, with 11 bases matching TRBD2. Germline-derived CDR1 and CDR2 are MNHEY and SVGEGT. V shed 6 bases and J 5 bases; nucleotides not matched to a gene: 2. The CDR3 is 14 amino acids. The CDR3 DNA reads TGTGCCAGCAGCCGGACTAGCGGGACCGGGGAGCTGTTTTTT. Translating gives CASSRTSGTGELFF.

This clonotype was observed a few times. CDR3 nucleotides: TGTGCCAGCAGACGGGCCGGGACACAAGAGACCCAGTACTTC. It codes for CASRRAGTQETQYF. This chain connects TRBV6-5 to TRBJ2-5, with D perhaps matching TRBD1 (6 bases). CDR1 is MNHEY, CDR2 SVGAGI, per germline. Trimming shortened V by 6 bases and J by 2 bases, and 13 bases separated the two germline ends. CDR3 length: 14 residues.

Ten or more counts support this clonotype. The chain uses TRBV28 and TRBJ2-3; 13 bases agree with TRBD2. Germline-derived CDR1 and CDR2 are MDHEN and SYDVKM. V shed 5 bases and J 4 bases; nucleotides not matched to a gene: 6. CDR3 size: 16 residues. Written as DNA, the CDR3 is TGTGCCAGCAGTCCCCGACTAGCGGGAGGTCCAGATACGCAGTATTTT. The encoded protein is CASSPRLAGGPDTQYF.

The genes are TRBV24-1 and TRBJ2-5; TRBD2 matches at 11 bases. CDR1 is KGHDR, CDR2 SFDVKD, per germline. V trimming: 1 base; J trimming: 5 bases; junction bases outside the gene matches: 5. The CDR3 contains 16 residues. The CDR3 bases are TGTGCCACCAGTGATTTCCTAGCGGGAGGTTCCGAGACCCAGTACTTC. Its translation: CATSDFLAGGSETQYF.

This clonotype showed up just a few times. The chain carries TRBV4-2 and TRBJ2-5; D remains unclear. The J call may not be correct, given that the DNA end is closer to TRBJ2-7. The CDR3 has 12 residues. Germline lookup yields CDR1 LGHNA and CDR2 YNFKEQ. The CDR3 region is CASSQDTGEQYF. The CDR3 DNA is TGTGCCAGCAGCCAAGATACGGGCGAGCAGTACTTC.

This clonotype was counted a few times. The chain joins TRBV20-1 to TRBJ2-4, with 8 bases that match TRBD2. The DNA end favors TRBJ2-7, so the J call may be wrong. This CDR3 has 14 residues. Germline V gene lookup returns CDR1 DFQATT and CDR2 SNEGSKA (reference sequence). The CDR3 DNA reads TGCAGTGCTACGGGACTAGGTCTTACCTACGAGCAGTACTTC. Translation: CSATGLGLTYEQYF.